The 16 T cell receptor beta chains below were found in one sample sequenced in a study of T cell repertoires in cytomegalovirus infection. MiXCR was run by TCRdb on the reads, yielding one entry per CDR3 protein. The sample includes approximately 70,000 distinct CDR3 sequences, more than 20% of them seen just once. What these receptors recognize is not known. Sample: CD8+ T cells from cultured PBMCs, taken from culture after CMV antigen stimulation. These receptors were collected from a human donor in good health (CMV status not recorded). Some clones in this sample may be carry-over from other donors' samples.

This clonotype was seen a few times. V and J are TRBV7-9 and TRBJ1-6; D remains ambiguous. Germline-derived CDR1 and CDR2 are SEHNR and FQNEAQ (reference sequence). The CDR3 has 15 residues. Trimming removed 1 base from V and 5 bases from J, with 9 bases in between. DNA of the CDR3: TGTGCCAGCAGCTTAGGTCGACGGGATAATTCACCCCTCCACTTT. Amino acid sequence: CASSLGRRDNSPLHF. Full variable domain (rest looked up from reference TRBV7-9 and TRBJ1-6): DTGVSQNPRHKITKRGQNVTFRCDPISEHNRLYWYRQTLGQGPEFLTYFQNEAQLEKSRLLSDRFSAERPKGSFSTLEIQRTEQGDSAMYLCASSLGRRDNSPLHFGNGTRLTVT.

This clonotype showed up just a few times. V is TRBV2 and J is TRBJ2-1, with a weak D call TRBD1 (6 bases). Trimming stripped 6 bases from V and 8 bases from J, with 11 bases between. Germline CDR1 reads SNHLY; CDR2 reads FYNNEI. The CDR3 runs 12 residues. CDR3 protein: CASSQQGDEQFF. The CDR3 bases are TGTGCCAGCAGCCAACAGGGTGATGAGCAGTTCTTC. The variable domain in full, with the rest retrieved from reference TRBV2 and TRBJ2-1, is EPEVTQTPSHQVTQMGQEVILRCVPISNHLYFYWYRQILGQKVEFLVSFYNNEISEKSEIFDDQFSVERPDGSNFTLKIRSTKLEDSAMYFCASSQQGDEQFFGPGTRLTVL.

The table lists this clonotype with many counts. The V and J genes are TRBV2 and TRBJ2-7; D is perhaps TRBD1 (7 bases). Germline CDR1 and CDR2: SNHLY and FYNNEI. The V gene lost 5 bases and the J gene lost 3 bases, with 11 bases spanning the gap. The CDR3 length is 13 residues. CDR3: CASSSGGSYEQYF. The CDR3 bases are TGTGCCAGCAGTTCAGGGGGGAGCTACGAGCAGTACTTC.

This chain uses TRBV4-2 with TRBJ1-1; the D is unclear. Germline V gene sequence: CDR1 LGHNA, CDR2 YNFKEQ. The CDR3 runs 14 residues. With 2 bases removed from V and 6 bases from J, the gap between germline ends came to 13 bases. CDR3 sequence reads: CASSQPAIGSEAFF. CDR3 in DNA: TGTGCCAGCAGCCAACCTGCCATTGGGTCTGAAGCTTTCTTT.

V is TRBV6-5 and J is TRBJ2-7; 13 bases align to TRBD2. With 5 bases clipped from V and 4 bases from J, the junction kept 2 bases outside the gene matches. This CDR3 is built from 14 residues. The germline gives CDR1 MNHEY, CDR2 SVGAGI. The CDR3 DNA follows: TGTGCCAGCAGTGCGGGACTAGCGGGGTACGAGCAGTACTTC. Its protein is CASSAGLAGYEQYF.

This clonotype has more than one count but fewer than ten. The chain joins TRBV7-9 to TRBJ2-1, with D maybe TRBD1 (5 bases). The germline V and J ends were trimmed by 7 bases and 2 bases, with 12 bases remaining between them. Germline CDR1 is SEHNR and CDR2 is FQNEAQ (reference sequence). The CDR3 consists of 14 residues. CDR3 amino acids: CASNPRETYNEQFF. The DNA for the CDR3 is TGTGCCAGCAACCCCAGGGAAACCTACAATGAGCAGTTCTTC. The entire variable domain, with the rest obtained from reference TRBV7-9 and TRBJ2-1, is as follows: DTGVSQNPRHKITKRGQNVTFRCDPISEHNRLYWYRQTLGQGPEFLTYFQNEAQLEKSRLLSDRFSAERPKGSFSTLEIQRTEQGDSAMYLCASNPRETYNEQFFGPGTRLTVL.

This chain connects TRBV11-1 to TRBJ2-1, with 8 nucleotides matching TRBD2. Germline V lookup: CDR1 SGHAT, CDR2 FQDESV (reference sequence). Unmatched junction bases numbered 15, after V lost 5 bases and J lost 6 bases. The CDR3 consists of 17 residues. DNA of the CDR3: TGTGCCAGCAGCCACGGGGTTGGCGGGGGGCCGGTCAATGAGCAGTTCTTC. It codes for CASSHGVGGGPVNEQFF.

This clonotype was seen a few times. This chain connects TRBV27 to TRBJ2-7; 8 nucleotides agree with TRBD1. With V trimmed by 5 bases and J by 2 bases, 8 bases remained unmatched. From germline, CDR1 is MNHEY and CDR2 SMNVEV (reference sequence). This CDR3 comprises 15 residues. CDR3 DNA sequence: TGTGCCAGCAGTCTCCACAGGGGGAAGCCCTACGAGCAGTACTTC. This translates into CASSLHRGKPYEQYF.

This clonotype came up a few times. The chain combines TRBV6-6 with TRBJ1-2; 8 nucleotides agree with TRBD1. After removal of 5 bases from V and 6 bases from J, the junction contained 11 bases not matched to a gene. The CDR3 consists of 15 residues. CDR1 is MNHNY and CDR2 is SVGAGI in the germline V gene (reference sequence). The chain's CDR3 is CASSTLEDRVDGYTF. CDR3 nucleotides: TGTGCCAGCAGTACCCTTGAGGACAGGGTGGATGGCTACACCTTC.

There are a few counts of this clonotype. The chain links TRBV7-9 to TRBJ2-7; a weak D match, TRBD2 (6 bases). CDR1 and CDR2 (germline): SEHNR, FQNEAQ (reference sequence). The CDR3 consists of 12 residues. Trimming left V 5 bases short and J 5 bases short, with 10 bases between. CDR3 sequence (DNA): TGTGCCAGCAGCCTCGGGACTGACGAGCAGTACTTC. Protein sequence: CASSLGTDEQYF.

The table lists this clonotype with a few counts. The chain employs TRBV7-8 and TRBJ1-6; D is uncertain. V was clipped by 5 bases and J by 4 bases, with 9 bases between them. Germline values: CDR1 SGHVS, CDR2 FQNEAQ. There are 14 residues in the CDR3. CDR3: CASSNRTYNSPLHF. CDR3 sequence (DNA): TGTGCCAGCAGCAATCGGACTTATAATTCACCCCTCCACTTT.

This clonotype has more than one count but fewer than ten. The chain carries TRBV6-6 and TRBJ2-3; 10 bases match TRBD2. Germline V lookup: CDR1 MNHNY, CDR2 SVGAGI (reference sequence). Germline trimming cut 8 bases from V and 2 bases from J; bases unmatched to any gene: 10. The CDR3 covers 16 residues. CDR3 nucleotide sequence: TGTGCCAGCCGTTGGATAGCGGGGGGTTCCACAGATACGCAGTATTTT. Its translation is CASRWIAGGSTDTQYF.

The chain is built from TRBV28 and TRBJ1-1; D is uncertain. Per germline, CDR1 MDHEN and CDR2 SYDVKM. V was trimmed by 2 bases and J by 3 bases, leaving 10 bases between them. The CDR3 is 14 amino acids. CDR3: CASSLDVQYTEAFF. DNA of the CDR3: TGTGCCAGCAGTTTAGACGTTCAGTACACTGAAGCTTTCTTT.

The chain is built from TRBV6-5 and TRBJ2-7; no reliable D call. CDR1 is MNHEY and CDR2 is SVGAGI in the germline V gene. Between the trimmed V and J ends, which lost 0 bases and 1 base, there was a span of 10 bases. The CDR3 consists of 15 residues. The CDR3 is CASSYSSDGSYEQYF. As DNA, the CDR3 is TGTGCCAGCAGTTACTCTTCTGATGGTTCCTACGAGCAGTACTTC.

This clonotype was seen ten or more times. The chain employs TRBV7-8 and TRBJ2-1; 16 nucleotides agree with TRBD2. J lost 7 bases, V lost 2 bases, and 11 bases had no gene match. Germline V gene lookup returns CDR1 SGHVS and CDR2 FQNEAQ. CDR3 length: 19 amino acids. The CDR3 sequence: CASSLRTGTSGGAGNEQFF. The CDR3, as DNA: TGTGCCAGCAGCTTACGAACCGGGACTAGCGGGGGGGCCGGGAATGAGCAGTTCTTC.

This clonotype appeared a few times. This chain uses TRBV7-2 with TRBJ1-1, with TRBD1 matching 7 bases. Germline V CDR1 and CDR2: SGHTA, FQGNSA. The CDR3 spans 15 residues. With 4 bases clipped from V and 4 bases from J, the junction kept 9 bases outside the gene matches. CDR3 DNA sequence: TGTGCCAGCAGCTCGCCGGGACAGATATTCACTGAAGCTTTCTTT. Translation: CASSSPGQIFTEAFF.